A single sample gave rise to the 14 T cell receptor beta chains below, sequenced in a study. TCRdb called the 5' RACE reads again in MiXCR, with one record for every CDR3 protein. In the table there are tens of thousands of distinct CDR3 sequences, around 18% of which are singletons. The sequenced material came from naive CD4+ T cells sorted from a lymph node. Subset described: naive CD4+ T cells, CD4+CD45RA+CD25-. These receptors were taken from a female donor with breast cancer.

This clonotype occurred a few times. The chain recombines TRBV7-9 with TRBJ2-2; no definite D call. CDR3 length: 12 amino acids. V lost 4 bases to trimming and J lost 3 bases, with 3 bases between them. CDR1 SEHNR and CDR2 FQNEAQ come from the germline V gene (reference sequence). The CDR3 region is CASSWDTGELFF. In nucleotides, the CDR3 is TGTGCCAGCAGCTGGGACACCGGGGAGCTGTTTTTT. Full variable domain (outside the CDR3, taken from reference TRBV7-9 and TRBJ2-2): DTGVSQNPRHKITKRGQNVTFRCDPISEHNRLYWYRQTLGQGPEFLTYFQNEAQLEKSRLLSDRFSAERPKGSFSTLEIQRTEQGDSAMYLCASSWDTGELFFGEGSRLTVL.

Ten or more counts support this clonotype. The gene calls are TRBV7-2 and TRBJ1-2; 8 bases map to TRBD1. The V and J ends lost 3 bases and 4 bases, in that order; junction bases with no gene match: 13. Germline loops: CDR1 SGHTA, CDR2 FQGNSA. This CDR3 has 17 residues. The CDR3 loop reads CASSFRPTDRAGYGYTF. As DNA, the CDR3 is TGTGCCAGCAGCTTCCGCCCTACGGACAGGGCAGGCTATGGCTACACCTTC. The full variable domain, rest sourced from reference TRBV7-2 and TRBJ1-2, is GAGVSQSPSNKVTEKGKDVELRCDPISGHTALYWYRQSLGQGLEFLIYFQGNSAPDKSGLPSDRFSAERTGGSVSTLTIQRTQQEDSAVYLCASSFRPTDRAGYGYTFGSGTRLTVV.

The chain links TRBV20-1 to TRBJ2-1, with TRBD2 matching 7 bases. The V gene end was trimmed by 4 bases and the J gene end by 6 bases; junction bases not matched to a gene: 12. The germline V gene encodes CDR1 DFQATT and CDR2 SNEGSKA (reference sequence). The length of the CDR3 is 15 residues. Here the CDR3 reads CSANPPSGAPNEQFF. Written as DNA, the CDR3 is TGCAGTGCTAACCCCCCAAGCGGGGCCCCCAATGAGCAGTTCTTC.

The table lists this clonotype with many counts. The chain uses TRBV12-3 or TRBV12-4 and TRBJ1-2; D is unclear. CDR3 size: 13 residues. Trimming took off 3 bases at V and 7 bases at J, with 12 bases between the two ends. The CDR3 spells CASSFTREAGYTF. DNA for the CDR3: TGTGCCAGCAGTTTTACCCGGGAGGCTGGCTACACCTTC.

In this sample, this clonotype turned up many times. The rearrangement uses TRBV6-2 or TRBV6-3 and TRBJ1-6, with D unresolved. Germline CDR1 is MNHEY and CDR2 is SVGEGT. The CDR3 is 14 residues long. Deletions cut 6 bases from V and 9 bases from J, with 15 bases between. CDR3 amino acids: CASRKWEVASPLHF. The CDR3 DNA reads as TGTGCCAGCAGGAAATGGGAAGTGGCTTCACCCCTCCACTTT.

The J gene is TRBJ2-5, the V gene TRBV5-4, with TRBD2 matching over 11 bases. This CDR3 region has 16 residues. Germline V gene sequence: CDR1 SGHNT, CDR2 YYREEE (reference sequence). The V and J ends lost 2 bases and 5 bases, in that order; junction bases with no gene match: 8. The CDR3 sequence is CASSFKLAGVGETQYF. Written as DNA, the CDR3 is TGTGCCAGCAGCTTTAAACTAGCGGGAGTGGGGGAGACCCAGTACTTC.

There are a few counts of this clonotype. This chain connects TRBV5-1 to TRBJ2-2; D not certain. Trimming cost V 4 bases and J 0 bases, with 16 bases left between them. The germline V gene has CDR1 SGHRS and CDR2 YFSETQ. The CDR3 extends over 17 amino acids. CDR3 in amino acids: CASSEAPQTTNTGELFF. As DNA, the CDR3 is TGCGCCAGCAGCGAGGCACCCCAAACCACGAACACCGGGGAGCTGTTTTTT.

About this clonotype: The junction shows a germline mismatch at one end, possibly a read error. The rearrangement uses TRBV4-1 and TRBJ1-2, with D maybe TRBD1 (6 bases). The CDR3 covers 15 residues. Germline CDR1 is MGHRA and CDR2 is YSYEKL. In DNA, the CDR3 is TGCGCCAGCGGCCAAGGGGGAGGGGCCGGCTATGGCTACACCTTC. Its protein product is CASGQGGGAGYGYTF.

The rearrangement links TRBV11-3 to TRBJ1-1; a possible D gene is TRBD1 (5 bases). Per germline, CDR1 SGHNT and CDR2 YENEEA. There are 12 residues in the CDR3. Trimming removed 5 bases at V and 11 bases at J, with 15 bases between. The CDR3 here is CASSLGTNRAFF. As DNA, the CDR3 is TGTGCCAGCAGCCTAGGGACTAATCGGGCTTTCTTT. Full variable domain (outside the CDR3, taken from reference TRBV11-3 and TRBJ1-1): EAGVVQSPRYKIIEKKQPVAFWCNPISGHNTLYWYLQNLGQGPELLIRYENEEAVDDSQLPKDRFSAERLKGVDSTLKIQPAELGDSAVYLCASSLGTNRAFFGQGTRLTVV.

This clonotype was counted only a few times. V is TRBV29-1 and J is TRBJ1-1; 9 bases are a match to TRBD1. V lost 3 bases to trimming and J lost 1 base; unmatched junction nucleotides: 12. CDR3 size: 17 residues. Germline CDR1 reads SQVTM; CDR2 reads ANQGSEA. CDR3 region: CSVDVNRGRSWNTEAFF. DNA for the CDR3: TGCAGCGTTGATGTGAACAGGGGGCGGTCATGGAACACTGAAGCTTTCTTT. Full variable domain (rest looked up from reference TRBV29-1 and TRBJ1-1): SAVISQKPSRDICQRGTSLTIQCQVDSQVTMMFWYRQQPGQSLTLIATANQGSEATYESGFVIDKFPISRPNLTFSTLTVSNMSPEDSSIYLCSVDVNRGRSWNTEAFFGQGTRLTVV.

The rearrangement links TRBV5-5 to TRBJ2-2; D gene uncertain. This CDR3 is 13 amino acids long. CDR1 SGHKS and CDR2 YYEKEE come from the germline V gene (reference sequence). V lost 4 bases and J 7 bases, leaving 11 bases between the germline ends. The CDR3 DNA follows: TGTGCCAGCAGCCGTGTGGGGTTCGGGGAGCTGTTTTTT. Protein: CASSRVGFGELFF. Full variable domain (missing parts from reference TRBV5-5 and TRBJ2-2): DAGVTQSPTHLIKTRGQQVTLRCSPISGHKSVSWYQQVLGQGPQFIFQYYEKEERGRGNFPDRFSARQFPNYSSELNVNALLLGDSALYLCASSRVGFGELFFGEGSRLTVL.

This clonotype was recorded only once. This may come from a read error, since a much larger clone is one base off. The chain links TRBV7-2 to TRBJ1-5, with D possibly TRBD1 on 5 matching bases. This CDR3 is 14 amino acids long. Trimming took 3 bases from V and 5 from J, leaving 11 bases between them. Per the germline V gene, CDR1 is SGHTA and CDR2 is FQGNSA. The CDR3, as DNA: TGTGCCAGCAGCTTTGGGGCACAGCATCAGCCCCAGCATTTT. It encodes CASSFGAQHQPQHF.

In this sample, this clonotype is medium-sized. The CDR3 is CASRADSGNTIYF. The CDR3 coding sequence is TGTGCCAGCAGAGCAGACTCTGGAAACACCATATATTTT. The chain carries TRBV2 and TRBJ1-3, with no clear D. V shed 6 bases and J shed 0 bases, with 6 bases lying between them. The CDR3 sequence is 13 residues long. From germline, CDR1 is SNHLY and CDR2 FYNNEI. The variable domain in full, completed from reference TRBV2 and TRBJ1-3, reads EPEVTQTPSHQVTQMGQEVILRCVPISNHLYFYWYRQILGQKVEFLVSFYNNEISEKSEIFDDQFSVERPDGSNFTLKIRSTKLEDSAMYFCASRADSGNTIYFGEGSWLTVV.

V gene TRBV20-1 combines with J gene TRBJ2-5; either TRBD1 or TRBD2 may supply D (5 bases each). The CDR3 sequence is 16 residues long. V was trimmed by 2 bases and J by 2 bases, leaving 18 bases between them. Germline CDR1 is DFQATT and CDR2 is SNEGSKA (reference sequence). This CDR3 is CSARSHPRGRQETQYF. Written as DNA, the CDR3 is TGCAGTGCTAGATCCCACCCGAGGGGCCGGCAAGAGACCCAGTACTTC.